This T cell receptor beta chain came from a study of regulatory T cells in long-lasting Graves disease (dated by TCRdb to the early 2020s). For the study in its entirety: Persistent Graves' disease was defined as persistently positive TSH receptor autoantibodies together with antithyroid drug treatment for over 5 years. Peripheral blood TCR sequencing and RNA sequencing compared persistent Graves' disease patients with newly diagnosed Graves' disease patients. The study was conducted in China and was registered as a clinical trial. TCR sequencing covered some 13 persistent and roughly 20 newly diagnosed Graves' disease patients, some 33 samples in total. Antithyroid drugs had been taken for 10 to 13 years on average by persistent Graves' disease patients in the clinical cohort. What the work shows at the level of the full study, not this receptor alone: More public clonotypes were shared among persistent patients (roughly 3,000) than among newly diagnosed patients (roughly 1,000). TRBV28, TRBJ1-2 and TRBJ2-5 were preferentially used in persistent disease, while TRBV20-1 and TRBJ2-1 were favored in newly diagnosed disease. Only peripheral blood was studied, because thyroid tissue, the primary lesion, was inaccessible. Sequencing and analysis were restricted to the TCR beta chain. The authors acknowledged the small sample size as a limitation that may reduce accuracy. Compared with newly diagnosed patients, patients with persistent Graves' disease had lower TCR Shannon entropy and fewer highly expanded clones, which suggests clonal expansion.

This clonotype showed up many times. There is no known antigen for this receptor. Base qualities are not recorded, but no much larger clone differs from it by a single base. Reading the label with the study, this specimen's time point is: persistent/refractory GD, antithyroid drugs over 5 years with positive TRAb. RNA was extracted from PBMCs in TRIzol for both TCR sequencing and RNA sequencing. The diagnosis of Graves' disease followed American Thyroid Association guidelines. Patients were recruited from an endocrinology department in Xi'an, China. Each patient gave around 9.2 milliliters of peripheral blood, collected in an EDTA anticoagulant tube. Ficoll Paque Plus density gradient separation was used to isolate PBMCs, and no further T cell sorting was performed. RNA quality was checked with an Agilent 2100 Bioanalyzer and agarose gel, and concentration with a NanoDrop 2000. Library method: multiplex PCR. TCRdb lists the instrument as Illumina HiSeq 4000. iRepertoire HTBI primers and Arm-PCR amplification of CDR3 regions were used to construct TCR beta libraries. Before sequencing, the PCR products underwent gel purification. The study's processing was this. Across samples, 60 to 70 TRBV and roughly 13 TRBJ segments were identified and used for gene usage analysis of CDR3 amino acid clonotypes. Filtered high-quality paired reads were merged into contigs using COPE and FqMerger. Contigs were aligned with BLAST to IMGT TRBV, TRBD and TRBJ reference genes, and CDR3 was defined per IMGT. Clonotypes above 0.1% frequency were classified as highly expanded clones. Shannon entropy was used to measure repertoire diversity, and the Gini coefficient was used to measure V-J evenness. A clonotype was considered public if more than one individual shared it. In TCRdb, the public reads were trimmed at Q25 with fastp and aligned with MiXCR, with productive beta chains retained. For every CDR3 protein sequence, its rows merge into one entry that carries the most common genes and DNA. The V and J calls, along with clone size, are taken from TCRdb and not from the paper's own processing. Across this sample there are 650,000 to 850,000 distinct CDR3 sequences, with 30% seen only once. The ten largest account for roughly 46% of the sample.

The CDR3 measures 18 amino acids from cysteine to phenylalanine. Solely the CDR3 DNA is kept, with 54 bases framed from the first base. The germline V gene (reference sequence) sets CDR1 to SGHAT and CDR2 to FQDESV. V gives up 0 bases and J gives up 0 bases, and the segment between their germline ends measures 17 bases. The source is a female donor with Graves disease. The source material was peripheral blood mononuclear cells (PBMCs), sampled when the disease was refractory, from a patient treated with antithyroid drugs. The V gene is TRBV11-1 and the J gene is TRBJ1-1, with no confidently assigned D gene. The sequenced DNA is TGTGCCAGCAGCTTAGCATGGGCAGCCCCTACCCTGAACACTGAAGCTTTCTTT. This translates into CASSLAWAAPTLNTEAFF.